Listed below are T cell receptor beta chains from one sample, sequenced in a study of blood T cell repertoires in COVID-19. Data came from immunoSEQ multiplex PCR; TCRdb stores just in-frame clones and leaves some out. This sample has about 330,000 clones; approximately 87% occur once, and the top ten carry about 5.7%. The sequenced sample consisted of PBMCs or T cells enriched from blood (not recorded which). Receptors were obtained from a woman younger than 45 who had recovered from COVID-19. Each CDR3 is given with its conserved first and last residue. Each record gives: D gene, clone size, J gene, V gene, CDR3 DNA, CDR3 protein. D genes are given only for firm matches. Part of the rows lack a size; the others show once, few, many or a class for expanded clones.

D: NA
size: NA
J: TRBJ2-1
V: TRBV15
DNA: TGTGCCACCTCTATAGCCTCCACCTACAATGAGCAGTTCTTC
CDR3: CATSIASTYNEQFF

D: NA
size: NA
J: TRBJ2-3
V: TRBV7-9
DNA: TGTGCCAGCAGCTTAGTAAGAGGGCAGGGCACAGATACGCAGTATTTT
CDR3: CASSLVRGQGTDTQYF

D: TRBD2
size: NA
J: TRBJ2-3
V: TRBV5-1
DNA: TGCGCCAGCAGCTGGCCGGGACTAGCGGGGGGCACTAGCACAGATACGCAGTATTTT
CDR3: CASSWPGLAGGTSTDTQYF

D: NA
size: NA
J: TRBJ2-2
V: TRBV27
DNA: TGTGCCACTTCCATGTCTGGGGGGGCTATTCACACCGGGGAGCTGTTTTTT
CDR3: CATSMSGGAIHTGELFF

D: TRBD1
size: NA
J: TRBJ1-4
V: TRBV10-2
DNA: TGCGCCAGCAGGGGGACTCACGGGACAGAGTATGAAAAACTGTTTTTT
CDR3: CASRGTHGTEYEKLFF

D: NA
size: NA
J: TRBJ2-2
V: TRBV12-3/TRBV12-4
DNA: TGTGCCAGCAGTTTCAAAAACACCGGGGAGCTGTTTTTT
CDR3: CASSFKNTGELFF

D: NA
size: NA
J: TRBJ1-5
V: TRBV6-2/TRBV6-3
DNA: TGTGCCAGCAGTTATCGGGGGGACAATCAGCCCCAGCATTTT
CDR3: CASSYRGDNQPQHF

D: TRBD1
size: NA
J: TRBJ1-2
V: TRBV19
DNA: TGTGCTTCAACAGGGGAGGTCGAGCCCTATGGCTACACCTTC
CDR3: CASTGEVEPYGYTF

D: NA
size: NA
J: TRBJ1-4
V: TRBV28
DNA: TGTGCCAGCAGCCAGGGAGGGGGGGGCGTACATGAAAAACTGTTTTTT
CDR3: CASSQGGGGVHEKLFF

D: NA
size: NA
J: TRBJ1-5
V: TRBV21-1
DNA: TGTGCCAGCAGCAAAGGGTCAGGGATTCCCCCCAGCAATCAGCCCCAGCATTTT
CDR3: CASSKGSGIPPSNQPQHF

D: NA
size: NA
J: TRBJ2-1
V: TRBV27
DNA: TGTGCCAGCAGTTTGTTAGGGGCTTCCTCCTACAATGAGCAGTTCTTC
CDR3: CASSLLGASSYNEQFF

D: NA
size: once
J: TRBJ2-4
V: TRBV15
DNA: TGTGCCACCAGCAGTCCCTCGAGGAGTGGAAAAAACATTCAGTACTTC
CDR3: CATSSPSRSGKNIQYF

D: TRBD2
size: NA
J: TRBJ2-3
V: TRBV19
DNA: TGTGCCAGTAAGAGGAGCGGGGGGTCCTTCGATACGCAGTATTTT
CDR3: CASKRSGGSFDTQYF

D: NA
size: NA
J: TRBJ1-2
V: TRBV29-1
DNA: TGCAGCGTTTCCGTGAACTATGGCTACACCTTC
CDR3: CSVSVNYGYTF

D: NA
size: NA
J: TRBJ1-4
V: TRBV19
DNA: TGTGCCAGTAGTATTGGGCAGGGTAATGAAAAACTGTTTTTT
CDR3: CASSIGQGNEKLFF

D: TRBD1
size: NA
J: TRBJ2-5
V: TRBV5-6
DNA: TGTGCCAGCAGCTTGCCCGGGACAGTCAGGAAGACCCAGTACTTC
CDR3: CASSLPGTVRKTQYF

D: NA
size: NA
J: TRBJ1-4
V: TRBV19
DNA: TGTGCCAGCTCCCCCATAGGGGAATGGGGAACTAATGAAAAACTGTTTTTT
CDR3: CASSPIGEWGTNEKLFF

D: NA
size: NA
J: TRBJ1-1
V: TRBV12-3/TRBV12-4
DNA: TGTGCCAGCAGAGTAACGGTGAACACTGAAGCTTTCTTT
CDR3: CASRVTVNTEAFF

D: NA
size: once
J: TRBJ2-2
V: TRBV19
DNA: TGTGCCAGTACCCGGAGGGCAAACACCGGGGAGCTGTTTTTT
CDR3: CASTRRANTGELFF

D: NA
size: NA
J: TRBJ1-1
V: TRBV2
DNA: TGTGCCAGCAGTGAAGGGGCGGGGACTGAAGCTTTCTTT
CDR3: CASSEGAGTEAFF

D: TRBD2
size: NA
J: TRBJ2-2
V: TRBV6-2/TRBV6-3
DNA: TGTGCCAGCAGACCTTCGGGGGGGAAAGACGGGGAGCTGTTTTTT
CDR3: CASRPSGGKDGELFF

D: TRBD1
size: few
J: TRBJ2-5
V: TRBV11-2
DNA: TGTGCCAGCAGCCAGGGGGCAGGAGAGACCCAGTACTTC
CDR3: CASSQGAGETQYF

D: NA
size: few
J: TRBJ2-1
V: TRBV19
DNA: TGTGCCAGTAGGCCGGGTCCCCTTCGTCCACAAGAGCAGTTCTTC
CDR3: CASRPGPLRPQEQFF

D: NA
size: NA
J: TRBJ1-2
V: TRBV10-3
DNA: TGTGCCATCAGACCACAGGGAACCTATGGCTACACCTTC
CDR3: CAIRPQGTYGYTF

D: TRBD1
size: NA
J: TRBJ1-2
V: TRBV19
DNA: TGTGCCAGTAGTATTGTCCGGACAGGCTGGGCGTCGGGCTACACCTTC
CDR3: CASSIVRTGWASGYTF

D: NA
size: NA
J: TRBJ1-6
V: TRBV11-2
DNA: TGTGCCAGCAGCAGGGTGGGGAGCAGCTCACCCCTCCACTTT
CDR3: CASSRVGSSSPLHF

D: NA
size: once
J: TRBJ1-6
V: TRBV14
DNA: TGTGCCAGCAGCCAGGGGGCCAGGAGAGATTCACCCCTCCACTTT
CDR3: CASSQGARRDSPLHF

D: TRBD1
size: NA
J: TRBJ1-2
V: TRBV19
DNA: TGTGCCAGTAGTCTCGGACAGGGGGTTACGGGCGGAGGTCCCGGCTACACCTTC
CDR3: CASSLGQGVTGGGPGYTF

D: TRBD1
size: NA
J: TRBJ2-5
V: TRBV5-1
DNA: TGCGCCAGCAGCCGAGGACAGGGCCAAGAGACCCAGTACTTC
CDR3: CASSRGQGQETQYF

D: TRBD2
size: few
J: TRBJ2-3
V: TRBV9
DNA: TGTGCCAGCAGTTCCCGGGGGGCGATGACTAGCGGGGAATTCACAGATACGCAGTATTTT
CDR3: CASSSRGAMTSGEFTDTQYF

D: NA
size: NA
J: TRBJ1-6
V: TRBV28
DNA: TGTGCCAGCATGGCCAGTAATTCACCCCTCCACTTT
CDR3: CASMASNSPLHF

D: NA
size: NA
J: TRBJ1-1
V: TRBV7-2
DNA: TGTGCCAGCAGTAGAGAGCGGGGGAACACTGAAGCTTTCTTT
CDR3: CASSRERGNTEAFF

D: NA
size: NA
J: TRBJ1-1
V: TRBV7-5
DNA: TGTGCCAGAAGCTTAAGAGGGGGCACTGAAGCTTTCTTT
CDR3: CARSLRGGTEAFF

D: NA
size: NA
J: TRBJ1-1
V: TRBV3-1/TRBV3-2
DNA: TGTGCCAGCAGCCAAGGGAGGGTAGGGTACACTGAAGCTTTCTTT
CDR3: CASSQGRVGYTEAFF